This T cell receptor (beta chain) derives from a study of STAT5B mutations in CD4+ large granular lymphocyte leukemia. Authors' processing steps: Lowest detectable productive clonotype frequency was 2.59 x 10-5. The assay was immunoSEQ multiplex PCR, and TCRdb's table has in-frame clones only and misses some. V, J and clone size were drawn from that table, and D and trimming were deduced from the DNA. The sample contains fewer than 25,000 clones, 78% of which appear only once. The CDR3 is 13 residues long. Looked up from germline, CDR1 is SGHDT and CDR2 is YYEEEE. V lost 4 bases to trimming and J lost 4 bases; unmatched junction nucleotides: 4.

Sequencing was carried out using CD4+ T cells from blood buffy coats. The gene calls are TRBV5-6 and TRBJ2-7; TRBD1 matches 8 bases. The source is a human donor in good health. In nucleotides, the CDR3 is TGTGCCAGCAGCCCGGACAGGGTGTACGAGCAGTACTTC. It encodes CASSPDRVYEQYF.